Listed here are 17 T cell receptor beta chains from one sample, sequenced in a study of blood T cell repertoires in COVID-19. The method was immunoSEQ multiplex PCR; TCRdb's version includes in-frame clones alone and lacks a portion of them. There are 150,000 to 200,000 clones in the sample; around 82% occur only once, and approximately 11% lies in the top ten. The sequencing input was peripheral blood. The receptors were sampled from a man aged 55 to 69 with active or convalescent COVID-19.

The CDR3 sequence: CASSADRGGQNIQYF. The CDR3 DNA sequence: TGCGCCAGCAGCGCGGACCGGGGGGGCCAAAACATTCAGTACTTC. The chain is built from TRBV5-1 and TRBJ2-4; 8 bases are shared with TRBD2. Germline CDR1 and CDR2: SGHRS and YFSETQ. This CDR3 has 15 amino acids. V trimming: 4 bases; J trimming: 5 bases; junction bases outside the gene matches: 8. The whole variable domain, filled in from reference TRBV5-1 and TRBJ2-4, reads KAGVTQTPRYLIKTRGQQVTLSCSPISGHRSVSWYQQTPGQGLQFLFEYFSETQRNKGNFPGRFSGRQFSNSRSEMNVSTLELGDSALYLCASSADRGGQNIQYFGAGTRLSVL.

The V gene is TRBV5-1, the J gene TRBJ1-5, with 10 bases lining up with TRBD1. This CDR3 region has 14 residues. The V segment lost 7 bases and the J segment 5 bases; nucleotides outside the gene matches: 6. Germline assignment: CDR1 SGHRS and CDR2 YFSETQ. The CDR3 here is CASGTGTGDQPQHF. As DNA, the CDR3 is TGCGCCAGCGGGACCGGGACAGGGGATCAGCCCCAGCATTTT.

CDR3: CASSYPSGGTGELFF. CDR3 nucleotide sequence: TGTGCCAGCAGTTACCCCTCCGGGGGGACCGGGGAGCTGTTTTTT. The gene calls are TRBV6-5 and TRBJ2-2; TRBD2 matches 7 bases. The junction had 5 bases not matched to a gene; V was cut back by 2 bases and J by 5 bases. CDR1 MNHEY and CDR2 SVGAGI come from the germline V gene. This CDR3 contains 15 residues.

This chain uses TRBV5-1 with TRBJ2-7; 8 nucleotides agree with TRBD2. J lost 5 bases, V lost 7 bases, and 5 bases had no gene match. The CDR3 extends over 12 amino acids. Germline CDR1 and CDR2: SGHRS and YFSETQ. In DNA form, the CDR3 reads TGCGCCAGCGGGACTAGTGCTCACGAGCAGTACTTC. It specifies CASGTSAHEQYF.

The chain uses TRBV4-1 and TRBJ2-3; perhaps TRBD2 as D (6 bases). This CDR3 is built from 17 residues. Trimming cost V 0 bases and J 2 bases, with 15 bases left between them. Per germline, CDR1 MGHRA and CDR2 YSYEKL. CDR3 protein: CASSQDWGGDVTDTQYF. In nucleotides, the CDR3 is TGCGCCAGCAGCCAAGATTGGGGCGGGGACGTCACAGATACGCAGTATTTT.

Points on this clone: At the DNA level, this CDR3 is encoded by other sequences in the same sample as well. This chain connects TRBV6-5 to TRBJ1-3; D not resolved. Trimming left V 0 bases short and J 1 base short, with 7 bases between. CDR1 is MNHEY, CDR2 SVGAGI, per germline. The CDR3 extends over 15 amino acids. CDR3 sequence (DNA): TGTGCCAGCAGTTACTCGTCGGTGTCTGGAAACACCATATATTTT. Its translation is CASSYSSVSGNTIYF.

The V and J genes are TRBV6-6 and TRBJ1-1; weak D call: TRBD1 (6 bases). Trimming cost V 5 bases and J 6 bases, with 16 bases left between them. Germline CDR1 and CDR2: MNHNY and SVGAGI (reference sequence). CDR3 length: 14 amino acids. Written as DNA, the CDR3 is TGTGCCAGCAGTACCCGTGGGGGCGACGCTGAAGCTTTCTTT. It translates to CASSTRGGDAEAFF.

In this sample, this clone turned up a few times. This chain uses TRBV7-9 with TRBJ1-2; 9 positions agree with TRBD1. The CDR3 loop spans 14 amino acids. Per the germline V gene, CDR1 is SEHNR and CDR2 is FQNEAQ (reference sequence). J gave up 6 bases and V 5 bases, and 7 bases lay outside the gene matches. CDR3 sequence (DNA): TGTGCCAGCAGCCCGCCCGACAGGGGGGATGGCTACACCTTC. It specifies CASSPPDRGDGYTF.

The V gene is TRBV27, the J gene TRBJ2-7; D unclear. Germline-derived CDR1 and CDR2 are MNHEY and SMNVEV (reference sequence). The CDR3 totals 14 residues. V lost 8 bases and J 0 bases, leaving 14 bases between the germline ends. The CDR3 DNA reads TGTGCCAGCGGAACGCGACACGTCTCCTACGAGCAGTACTTC. It yields the protein CASGTRHVSYEQYF.

This chain uses TRBV2 with TRBJ2-7, with TRBD2 identical over 14 bases. This CDR3 is 14 amino acids long. V lost 8 bases and J lost 5; bases outside the gene matches: 5. CDR1 is SNHLY, CDR2 FYNNEI, per germline. In DNA, the CDR3 is TGTGCCAGCGGCGGGACTAGCGGGAGAGACGAGCAGTACTTC. Translated: CASGGTSGRDEQYF.

The chain recombines TRBV5-4 with TRBJ1-1; D is perhaps TRBD1 (6 bases). This CDR3 is 14 amino acids long. V lost 2 bases to trimming and J lost 0 bases, with 8 bases between them. CDR1 is SGHNT, CDR2 YYREEE, per germline (reference sequence). CDR3 residues: CASSFRTVNTEAFF. In DNA, the CDR3 is TGTGCCAGCAGCTTCAGGACAGTGAACACTGAAGCTTTCTTT.

This clone was observed once. The genes are TRBV12-3 or TRBV12-4 and TRBJ2-5; TRBD2 matches 8 bases. V gave up 8 bases and J gave up 4 bases; unmatched junction bases: 3. This CDR3 is built from 12 residues. The CDR3 DNA follows: TGTGCCAGCCTCAGCGGGGGAGAGACCCAGTACTTC. Translating it yields CASLSGGETQYF.

V and J are TRBV6-5 and TRBJ2-3; 8 bases agree with TRBD2. The CDR3 is 15 amino acids. Trimming removed 7 bases from V and 5 bases from J; junction bases left unmatched: 11. Germline CDR1 is MNHEY and CDR2 is SVGAGI. The DNA for the CDR3 is TGTGCCAGCACTAACACGGGGGGGCAAGTAGATACGCAGTATTTT. Translation gives CASTNTGGQVDTQYF.

The chain is built from TRBV2 and TRBJ1-4, with 8 bases that match TRBD1. V shed 7 bases and J 8 bases; nucleotides not matched to a gene: 9. There are 14 residues in the CDR3. Germline V gene data show CDR1 as SNHLY and CDR2 as FYNNEI. The CDR3 DNA reads as TGTGCCAGCAAGTCCGGGACAGGCTTCGAAAAACTGTTTTTT. This sequence encodes CASKSGTGFEKLFF.

The J gene is TRBJ2-1, the V gene TRBV2, with D maybe TRBD1 (6 bases). Trimming left V 10 bases short and J 2 bases short, with 12 bases between. Germline loops: CDR1 SNHLY, CDR2 FYNNEI. The CDR3 is made up of 13 amino acids. CDR3 protein: CATGQLPYNEQFF. CDR3 bases: TGTGCCACCGGACAGTTGCCCTACAATGAGCAGTTCTTC.

V is TRBV5-1 and J is TRBJ2-7; 10 nucleotides align to TRBD1. CDR1 and CDR2 from the germline V gene are SGHRS and YFSETQ. Unmatched junction bases numbered 6, after V lost 4 bases and J lost 2 bases. CDR3 size: 15 residues. CDR3 in amino acids: CASSLWTGGAYEQYF. For the CDR3, the DNA is TGCGCCAGCAGCCTATGGACAGGGGGGGCCTACGAGCAGTACTTC. The variable domain in full, with the rest retrieved from reference TRBV5-1 and TRBJ2-7, is KAGVTQTPRYLIKTRGQQVTLSCSPISGHRSVSWYQQTPGQGLQFLFEYFSETQRNKGNFPGRFSGRQFSNSRSEMNVSTLELGDSALYLCASSLWTGGAYEQYFGPGTRLTVT.

V is TRBV5-4 and J is TRBJ2-3; TRBD2 aligns across 12 bases. V gave up 4 bases and J gave up 3 bases; unmatched junction bases: 3. The CDR3 is 15 amino acids. Germline values: CDR1 SGHNT, CDR2 YYREEE (reference sequence). The CDR3 bases are TGTGCCAGCAGCCCTAGCGGGGGGGAAACAGATACGCAGTATTTT. Its translation: CASSPSGGETDTQYF.